This T cell receptor beta chain was documented in a study of cytomegalovirus exposure and HLA in healthy donors. The overall study: Per a later analysis, the approximately 600 first-cohort and 120 validation repertoires shared one platform.

The method was immunoSEQ multiplex PCR; TCRdb's version includes in-frame clones alone and lacks a portion of them. This table has roughly 200,000 clones, roughly nine tenths appearing once. Sequencing was performed on PBMCs. The TCR sequence derives from a man between 25 and 39 years old in good health and CMV-seropositive.

The CDR3 loop reads CASSPGGTGEHEQYF. DNA of the CDR3: TGCGCCAGCAGCCCGGGGGGGACAGGGGAACACGAGCAGTACTTC. The chain carries TRBV4-3 and TRBJ2-7, with 10 bases identical to TRBD1. The CDR3 loop spans 15 amino acids. Germline loops: CDR1 LGHNA, CDR2 YSLEER. The junction had 8 bases not matched to a gene; V was cut back by 4 bases and J by 5 bases.